This T cell receptor beta chain was documented in a study of blood T cell repertoires in COVID-19 (dated by TCRdb to 2018 to 2020). As for the study more broadly: Collaborator samples came from the United States, Italy and Spain and covered acute and convalescent phases of COVID-19. The prospective study material was composed of cDNA or gDNA derived from T cells, B-cell-depleted T cells, or PBMCs. Deeply sampled blood TCRbeta repertoires from subjects exposed to, actively infected with, or recovered from COVID-19 were included in the dataset. The repertoires were made available in a free public database intended to serve as a resource for research on the immune response to SARS-CoV-2. Samples were obtained from the ongoing ImmuneRACE study (first 160 participants) and from 1,254 subjects provided by 6 global collaborators. Nearly every sample came with metadata listing a de-identified subject ID, COVID-19 status, age in years and sex. Where HLA class I and class II types were available, the types were taken from metadata supplied by the sample provider, not from assay-based typing. Here is what the overall study found, with its caveats: How much clinical and demographic metadata was included differed by source and by participant, and the metadata was provided uncurated.

In the prospective study, participants were roughly 18 to 100 years old, resided in about two dozen geographic areas of the United States, and were enrolled through a virtual design. To assign participants to cohorts, the prospective study relied on clinical history that participants themselves reported in a screening survey and a study questionnaire. For ImmuneRACE Cohort 3, a participant was defined as recovered based on two consecutive negative NP/OP PCR tests, clearance by a healthcare professional, or resolution of symptoms. Each participant in the prospective study had whole blood, serum and a nasopharyngeal or oropharyngeal swab collected by mobile phlebotomists. Additional blood draws and questionnaires over a 2-month period could optionally be provided by prospective study participants. Before DNA extraction, blood samples from the prospective study were shipped at room temperature or frozen.

Deletion took 8 bases off V and 6 bases off J, with a span of 20 bases between the germline ends. Taken from cysteine to phenylalanine, the CDR3 has 13 residues. Here the CDR3 DNA is all that survives: 39 bases in frame from base 1. The germline V gene (reference sequence) sets CDR1 to GTSNPN and CDR2 to SVGIG. This clone has just one count. No cognate antigen has been identified for it. There are no base qualities to consult, and no much larger clone falls within one base. The immunoSEQ Assay, a bias-controlled multiplex PCR, was used to amplify TCRbeta CDR3 regions from genomic DNA. The authors' analysis ran thus. The number of nucleated cells in each sample was estimated from the amplification of reference gene primers within the assay. To quantify the absolute abundance of each unique TCRbeta CDR3 rearrangement, sequence reads were collapsed and filtered. Productive Simpson clonality was computed per sample as the square root of Simpson's diversity index over productive rearrangements. TCRdb limited this immuneACCESS table to in-frame rearrangements with V and J called. A share of clones is missing; checked studies link under half to unresolved V genes, and the rest is unexplained. From that table come the V and J calls and clone size; the DNA was used to work out D and trimming. The sample table lists about 310,000 clones, 70% to 90% of them with a count of one. Roughly a tenth of the sample rests with the top ten.

Sequenced material: PBMCs or T cells enriched from blood (not recorded which). This receptor chain uses TRBV30 and TRBJ2-7; no confident D gene assignment can be made. The TCR comes from a woman in her 40s who had recovered from COVID-19. Here is the DNA: TGTGCCGTACAAACGGAGATGACCCGCGAGCAGTACTTC. It translates as CAVQTEMTREQYF.